This entry lists 3 T cell receptor beta chains sequenced from one sample in a study of blood T cell repertoires in COVID-19. The table came from immunoSEQ multiplex PCR; TCRdb's copy has only in-frame clones and leaves some out. The repertoire holds about 200,000 clones, with roughly 90% as singletons. Material for sequencing was PBMCs or T cells enriched from blood (not recorded which). The receptors come from a young woman who had recovered from COVID-19.

The rearrangement uses TRBV5-1 and TRBJ1-3; possible D gene TRBD1, 6 bases. This CDR3 contains 14 residues. Trimming removed 4 bases from V and 0 bases from J, with 8 bases in between. Germline V gene data show CDR1 as SGHRS and CDR2 as YFSETQ. The CDR3 protein is CASSDRTSGNTIYF. The CDR3 region has the DNA TGCGCCAGCAGCGACAGGACCTCTGGAAACACCATATATTTT.

The CDR3 protein is CASSTDRRTYEQYF. CDR3 sequence (DNA): TGTGCCAGCAGTACGGACAGACGTACCTACGAGCAGTACTTC. The rearrangement joins TRBV7-9 to TRBJ2-7; a possible D gene is TRBD1 (6 bases). Trimming took off 6 bases at V and 2 bases at J, with 14 bases between the two ends. The CDR3 has 14 amino acids. CDR1 is SEHNR and CDR2 is FQNEAQ in the germline V gene (reference sequence).

The genes are TRBV28 and TRBJ2-1; 12 bases are a match to TRBD1. Trimming at V came to 5 bases and at J to 6 bases, leaving 5 bases not matched to a gene. CDR3 length equals 15 residues. Germline lookup yields CDR1 MDHEN and CDR2 SYDVKM. CDR3 amino acids: CASSNRDRGLNEQFF. The CDR3 bases are TGTGCCAGCAGTAACCGGGACAGGGGGCTCAATGAGCAGTTCTTC.